Ten or more counts support the clone carrying this T cell receptor (beta chain). Its antigen is not identified. MiXCR was run by TCRdb on the reads, yielding one entry per CDR3 protein. There are 150,000 to 200,000 distinct CDR3 sequences in the sample; more than 9% occur only once, and roughly 5.1% lies in the top ten. The data were taken from a study of T cell repertoires in cytomegalovirus infection. Overall study: It was the public TCR beta signatures that indicated both CMV infection and matching HLA type.

Whole-study results and caveats: People with CMV and the relevant HLA were identified by cumulative public TCR beta family frequency. The response measured ex vivo was dominated by TCR beta clonotypes (HLA-C-restricted and CMV-specific).

The ends lost 4 bases at V and 5 bases at J; junction bases unmatched: 4. The CDR3 totals 15 residues. Germline V lookup: CDR1 SGHTA, CDR2 FQGNSA. This clonotype was obtained from a human donor in good health (CMV status not recorded). Some clones in this sample may be carry-over from other donors' samples. The chain links TRBV7-2 to TRBJ2-2, with 10 bases lining up with TRBD1. The source material was PBMCs. The CDR3 loop is CASSSGQGKTGELFF. In DNA form, the CDR3 reads TGTGCCAGCAGCTCGGGACAGGGGAAAACCGGGGAGCTGTTTTTT.